This passage covers 28 T cell receptor beta chains from one sample sequenced in a study of beta chain features in type 1 diabetes. Overall study findings and caveats: All four CD4+ subsets from Type 1 diabetes patients carried moderately but significantly shorter TCRB CDR3s.

No antigen is known for these receptors. The entirety of the isolated RNA underwent reverse transcription, so expressed TCRB transcripts were sequenced. The data were produced by immunoSEQ multiplex PCR, yet TCRdb's version contains in-frame clones alone and is incomplete. The sample records roughly 150,000 clones, over 55% being singletons. The sample consisted of naive CD4+ T cells from blood. These receptors originate from a man aged 25 to 40 with type 1 diabetes.

This clone was counted a few times. This chain joins TRBV21-1 and TRBJ2-5; no check of the table's D call, TRBD1, against the DNA was made. TRBV21-1 constitutes a pseudogene. The CDR3 is 17 amino acids. The DNA for the CDR3 is TGTGCCAGCAGCAAACCTGTGCGGGACAGGGGGCAAGAGACCCAGTACTTC. Translation gives CASSKPVRDRGQETQYF.

This clone appeared a single time. This sequence joins TRBV12-5 and TRBJ2-1; D remains unclear. Germline V CDR1 and CDR2: LGHNT, FRNRAP. The V end lost 7 bases, the J end lost 5 bases, and 6 bases lay between the germline ends. The CDR3 runs to 11 residues. CDR3 coding DNA: TGTGCTAGTGCCCTAGACAATGAGCAGTTCTTC. It yields the protein CASALDNEQFF.

The rearrangement links TRBV5-1 to TRBJ1-2; tentative D call: TRBD1 (5 bases). The CDR3 runs 13 residues. CDR1 SGHRS and CDR2 YFSETQ come from the germline V gene. Trimming removed 0 bases at V and 6 bases at J, with 9 bases between. This CDR3 reads CASSLEGMDGYTF. The CDR3 region has the DNA TGCGCCAGCAGCTTGGAGGGGATGGATGGCTACACCTTC.

The gene calls are TRBV29-1 and TRBJ1-1; D might be TRBD1 (6 bases). The CDR3 covers 15 residues. Trimming left V 4 bases short and J 4 bases short, with 19 bases between. The germline V gene encodes CDR1 SQVTM and CDR2 ANQGSEA. CDR3 sequence: CSVVNPPGGGTEAFF. The CDR3 region has the DNA TGCAGCGTTGTTAACCCCCCCGGGGGCGGCACTGAAGCTTTCTTT. Full variable domain (rest looked up from reference TRBV29-1 and TRBJ1-1): SAVISQKPSRDICQRGTSLTIQCQVDSQVTMMFWYRQQPGQSLTLIATANQGSEATYESGFVIDKFPISRPNLTFSTLTVSNMSPEDSSIYLCSVVNPPGGGTEAFFGQGTRLTVV.

This clone occurred a few times. The gene calls are TRBV30 and TRBJ1-2; D is possibly TRBD1 (6 bases). The germline V and J ends were trimmed by 2 bases and 2 bases, with 15 bases remaining between them. This CDR3 has 15 residues. In germline, CDR1 is GTSNPN, CDR2 SVGIG (reference sequence). The DNA of the CDR3 is TGTGCCTGGAGTAGGGACAATCCTGAGAACTATGGCTACACCTTC. Translated, it gives CAWSRDNPENYGYTF.

The chain is built from TRBV2 and TRBJ2-7; a possible D gene is TRBD1 (6 bases). CDR1 and CDR2 (germline): SNHLY, FYNNEI. V was cut by 3 bases and J by 2 bases, with 17 bases left in between. CDR3 size: 16 residues. The CDR3 loop reads CASSDIGHRVTYEQYF. In nucleotides, the CDR3 is TGTGCCAGCAGTGATATAGGGCACAGGGTCACCTACGAGCAGTACTTC.

The chain is built from TRBV19 and TRBJ1-1; 7 bases match TRBD1. J lost 4 bases, V lost 5 bases, and 7 bases had no gene match. This CDR3 has 14 residues. Germline CDR1 reads LNHDA; CDR2 reads SQIVND (reference sequence). The CDR3 nucleotides read TGTGCCAGTAGTGCCCGACAGGGTAGCACTGAAGCTTTCTTT. It is translated as CASSARQGSTEAFF.

CDR3 sequence reads: CSGDRDDDTQYF. The CDR3 DNA follows: TGCAGCGGAGACAGGGATGATGATACGCAGTATTTT. The V call is TRBV29-1, the J call TRBJ2-3; 7 bases agree with TRBD1. Germline CDR1 is SQVTM and CDR2 is ANQGSEA. V lost 7 bases to trimming and J lost 6 bases; unmatched junction nucleotides: 7. CDR3 length: 12 amino acids.

The chain has TRBV10-3 and TRBJ1-2; TRBD1 is a possible D gene (5 bases). The V gene lost 1 base and the J gene lost 8 bases, with 14 bases spanning the gap. The CDR3 covers 14 residues. Per the germline V gene, CDR1 is ENHRY and CDR2 is SYGVKD. CDR3 coding DNA: TGTGCCATCAGTGAGTTCGAGGGGCCTGGAGGCTACACCTTC. The encoded protein is CAISEFEGPGGYTF.

The chain carries TRBV7-6 and TRBJ2-3; tentative D call: TRBD2 (6 bases). Germline CDR1 SGHVS, CDR2 FNYEAQ. The V end was cut by 4 bases, the J end by 4 bases, with 18 bases between. The CDR3 is made up of 16 amino acids. CDR3: CASSSRRDFTADTQYF. DNA of the CDR3: TGTGCCAGCAGCTCCCGTCGGGACTTTACGGCAGATACGCAGTATTTT.

Only a few counts were recorded for this clone. The V call is TRBV10-3, the J call TRBJ2-6; TRBD2 agrees at 7 bases. The CDR3 is 15 amino acids. V dropped 5 bases and J dropped 9; count of bases not matched to a gene: 10. Germline assignment: CDR1 ENHRY and CDR2 SYGVKD. As DNA, the CDR3 is TGTGCCATCAGTTCGGGACTAACATCGTACAACGTCCTGACTTTC. It translates to CAISSGLTSYNVLTF.

CDR3 sequence (DNA): TGTGCCAGCAGCGTGGCCCTTTCCCGGGAGCTGTTTTTT. Amino acid sequence: CASSVALSRELFF. The chain couples TRBV9 to TRBJ2-2; D is unresolved. Germline CDR1 SGDLS, CDR2 YYNGEE. The V and J ends lost 2 bases and 9 bases respectively, with 11 bases between them. The CDR3 consists of 13 residues.

The chain carries TRBV27 and TRBJ1-2; weak D call: TRBD1 (5 bases). From germline, CDR1 is MNHEY and CDR2 SMNVEV (reference sequence). The germline V and J ends were trimmed by 5 bases and 12 bases, with 19 bases remaining between them. The CDR3 spans 13 residues. The CDR3 loop reads CASSLLGDGRNTF. The CDR3 bases are TGTGCCAGCAGTCTTCTTGGGGACGGAAGAAACACCTTC.

V and J are TRBV30 and TRBJ1-3; D gene ambiguous. The V gene's germline CDR1 is GTSNPN and CDR2 SVGIG (reference sequence). CDR3 length equals 13 residues. V shed 4 bases and J shed 4 bases, with 11 bases lying between them. DNA for the CDR3: TGTGCCTGGACGGCCCTAACAGGAAACACCATATATTTT. Translating it yields CAWTALTGNTIYF.

The chain combines TRBV5-6 with TRBJ2-1; 10 nucleotides match TRBD1. From germline, CDR1 is SGHDT and CDR2 YYEEEE. The CDR3 has 14 amino acids. Germline trimming cut 3 bases from V and 7 bases from J; bases unmatched to any gene: 4. CDR3 bases: TGTGCCAGCAGCTACCCGGACAGGGGGAATGAGCAGTTCTTC. Its protein is CASSYPDRGNEQFF.

The rearrangement links TRBV5-6 to TRBJ2-2, with TRBD2 as a possible D gene (5 bases). Germline V gene lookup returns CDR1 SGHDT and CDR2 YYEEEE. CDR3 length: 16 amino acids. V was pared by 6 bases and J by 1 base, with 16 bases between. The CDR3 nucleotides read TGTGCCAGCACCCATACGGCTGGACTGAACACCGGGGAGCTGTTTTTT. Translated: CASTHTAGLNTGELFF.

This clone was detected only a few times. This rearrangement joins TRBV14 to TRBJ2-7; 7 positions match TRBD2. The J segment lost 6 bases and the V segment lost 0 bases, leaving 5 bases of the junction unmatched. In germline, CDR1 is SGHDN, CDR2 FVKESK. The CDR3 is 14 residues long. The CDR3 coding sequence is TGTGCCAGCAGCCAAGATTCGACTAGCCTCGAGCAGTACTTC. Translated, it gives CASSQDSTSLEQYF.

This clone showed up just a few times. The V and J genes are TRBV25-1 and TRBJ1-4, with D maybe TRBD1 (6 bases). Looked up from germline, CDR1 is MGHDK and CDR2 is SYGVNS. The CDR3 covers 13 residues. Trimming removed 6 bases at V and 3 bases at J, with 8 bases between. The CDR3 DNA reads as TGTGCCAGCAGACAGGGTTCTAATGAAAAACTGTTTTTT. Amino acid sequence: CASRQGSNEKLFF.

This clone was seen a handful of times. This rearrangement joins TRBV6-5 to TRBJ2-3; D perhaps matches TRBD2 (7 bases). The CDR3 spans 15 residues. Per germline, CDR1 MNHEY and CDR2 SVGAGI. Trimming pared 4 bases from V and 3 bases from J, leaving 14 bases between. The CDR3 DNA is TGTGCCAGCAGTTCCCCGGGGGGCCTGACAGATACGCAGTATTTT. It specifies CASSSPGGLTDTQYF.

The chain has TRBV5-4 and TRBJ1-2; unclear D gene. This CDR3 region has 16 residues. Trimming removed 0 bases at V and 1 base at J, with 13 bases between. Germline assignment: CDR1 SGHNT and CDR2 YYREEE (reference sequence). The CDR3 here is CASSLAIGWSNYGYTF. The CDR3, as DNA: TGTGCCAGCAGCTTGGCCATAGGGTGGAGTAACTATGGCTACACCTTC.

The chain combines TRBV29-1 with TRBJ2-5, with 8 bases lining up with TRBD1. This CDR3 region has 13 residues. Trimming removed 5 bases from V and 1 base from J; junction bases left unmatched: 3. Germline CDR1 reads SQVTM; CDR2 reads ANQGSEA. This chain's CDR3 is CSVPGTGQETQYF. CDR3 coding DNA: TGCAGCGTTCCGGGGACAGGCCAAGAGACCCAGTACTTC.

This chain joins TRBV25-1 and TRBJ1-6; possible D gene TRBD1, 6 bases. This CDR3 spans 13 amino acids. Germline V gene data show CDR1 as MGHDK and CDR2 as SYGVNS. Trimming removed 5 bases from V and 7 bases from J, with 9 bases in between. The CDR3 protein is CASSQQGNSPLHF. The CDR3 DNA reads TGTGCCAGCAGTCAGCAGGGGAATTCACCCCTCCACTTT.

J is TRBJ1-6 and V is TRBV14, with 7 positions matching TRBD1. Germline trimming cut 0 bases from V and 9 bases from J; bases unmatched to any gene: 5. Per the germline V gene, CDR1 is SGHDN and CDR2 is FVKESK. The CDR3 extends over 15 amino acids. CDR3 DNA: TGTGCCAGCAGCCAAGATACAGGGGCAAGTTCACCCCTCCACTTT. This translates into CASSQDTGASSPLHF. Full variable domain (outside the CDR3, taken from reference TRBV14 and TRBJ1-6): EAGVTQFPSHSVIEKGQTVTLRCDPISGHDNLYWYRRVMGKEIKFLLHFVKESKQDESGMPNNRFLAERTGGTYSTLKVQPAELEDSGVYFCASSQDTGASSPLHFGNGTRLTVT.

This chain's CDR3 is CASSSHSGGGSYNEQFF. CDR3 DNA sequence: TGTGCCAGCAGTTCCCATTCAGGGGGAGGCTCCTACAATGAGCAGTTCTTC. The chain combines TRBV28 with TRBJ2-1, with D possibly being TRBD1 (7 bases). The CDR3 has 17 residues. CDR1 is MDHEN, CDR2 SYDVKM, per germline. Trimming removed 4 bases at V and 0 bases at J, with 16 bases between.

This clone has more than one count but fewer than ten. CDR3 coding DNA: TGTGCCACACTCGAACAGGCCTCCTACGAGCAGTACTTC. This translates into CATLEQASYEQYF. The chain carries TRBV25-1 and TRBJ2-7, with TRBD1 as a possible D gene (5 bases). The CDR3 runs 13 residues. Trimming pared 10 bases from V and 0 bases from J, leaving 13 bases between. CDR1 MGHDK and CDR2 SYGVNS come from the germline V gene.

This clone was detected only once. As DNA, the CDR3 is TGTGCCAGCAGCGTAGCTAGCGGGCTCACAGATACGCAGTATTTT. This encodes CASSVASGLTDTQYF. The chain carries TRBV9 and TRBJ2-3, with 8 bases fitting TRBD2. The CDR3 contains 15 residues. The germline V gene has CDR1 SGDLS and CDR2 YYNGEE. V was pared by 0 bases and J by 2 bases, with 2 bases of the junction left unmatched.

V usage is TRBV29-1 and J usage is TRBJ2-3, with TRBD1 matching 8 bases. The germline V gene has CDR1 SQVTM and CDR2 ANQGSEA. V was pared by 6 bases and J by 8 bases, with 4 bases of the junction left unmatched. This CDR3 comprises 11 residues. The CDR3 region is CSVTGAGTQYF. The CDR3 nucleotides are TGCAGCGTGACAGGGGCTGGTACGCAGTATTTT.

The chain has TRBV9 and TRBJ1-1, with D tentatively TRBD1 (5 bases). The germline V and J ends were trimmed by 0 bases and 3 bases, with 9 bases remaining between them. Germline CDR1 SGDLS, CDR2 YYNGEE. This CDR3 has 14 residues. The CDR3 loop reads CASSVEGRDTEAFF. CDR3 nucleotides: TGTGCCAGCAGCGTAGAGGGCAGGGACACTGAAGCTTTCTTT.